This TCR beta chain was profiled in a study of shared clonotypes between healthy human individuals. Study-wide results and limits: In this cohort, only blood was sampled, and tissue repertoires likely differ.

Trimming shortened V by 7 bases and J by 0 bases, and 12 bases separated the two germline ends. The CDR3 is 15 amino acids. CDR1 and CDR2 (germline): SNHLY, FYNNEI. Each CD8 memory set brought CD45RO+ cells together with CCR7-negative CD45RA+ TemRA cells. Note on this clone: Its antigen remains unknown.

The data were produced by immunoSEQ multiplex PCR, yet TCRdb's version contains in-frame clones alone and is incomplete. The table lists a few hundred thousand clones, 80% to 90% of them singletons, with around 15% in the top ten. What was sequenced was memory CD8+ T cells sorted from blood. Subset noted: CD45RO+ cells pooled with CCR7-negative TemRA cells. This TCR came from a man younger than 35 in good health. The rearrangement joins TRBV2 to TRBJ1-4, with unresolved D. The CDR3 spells CASNIDGSTNEKLFF. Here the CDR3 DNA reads TGTGCCAGCAATATCGACGGGTCAACTAATGAAAAACTGTTTTTT.